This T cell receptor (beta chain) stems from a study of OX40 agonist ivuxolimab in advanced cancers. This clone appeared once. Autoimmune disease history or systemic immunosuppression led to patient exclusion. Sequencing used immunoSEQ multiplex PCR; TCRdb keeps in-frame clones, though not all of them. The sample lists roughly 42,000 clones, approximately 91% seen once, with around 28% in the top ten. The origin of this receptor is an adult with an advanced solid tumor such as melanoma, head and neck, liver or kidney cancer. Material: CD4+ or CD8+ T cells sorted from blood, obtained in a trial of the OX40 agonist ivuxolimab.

CDR3 amino acids: CASSLDRGRDYGYTF. The CDR3 DNA reads as TGTGCCAGCAGTTTGGACAGGGGGCGAGACTATGGCTACACCTTC. This chain joins TRBV28 and TRBJ1-2; 11 bases match TRBD1. The ends lost 3 bases at V and 3 bases at J; junction bases unmatched: 3. Per the germline V gene, CDR1 is MDHEN and CDR2 is SYDVKM. The CDR3 has 15 amino acids.